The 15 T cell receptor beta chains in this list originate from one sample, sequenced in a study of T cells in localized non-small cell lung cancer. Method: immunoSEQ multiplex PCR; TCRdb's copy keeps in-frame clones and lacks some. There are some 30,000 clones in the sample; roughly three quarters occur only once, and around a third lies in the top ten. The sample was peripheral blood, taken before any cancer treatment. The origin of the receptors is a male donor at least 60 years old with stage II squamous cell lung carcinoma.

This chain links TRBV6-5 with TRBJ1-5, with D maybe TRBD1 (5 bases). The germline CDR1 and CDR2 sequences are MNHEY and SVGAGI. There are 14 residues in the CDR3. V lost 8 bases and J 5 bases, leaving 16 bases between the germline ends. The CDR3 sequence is CASGGGAAYQPQHF. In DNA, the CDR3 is TGTGCCAGCGGCGGAGGGGCAGCCTATCAGCCCCAGCATTTT.

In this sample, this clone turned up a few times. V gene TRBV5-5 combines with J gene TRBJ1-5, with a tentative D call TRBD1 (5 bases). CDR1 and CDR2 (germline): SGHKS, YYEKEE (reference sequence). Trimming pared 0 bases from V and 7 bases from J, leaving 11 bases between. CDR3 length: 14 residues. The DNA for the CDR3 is TGTGCCAGCAGCTTGGAGTCGGGGGAACAGCCCCAGCATTTT. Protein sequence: CASSLESGEQPQHF.

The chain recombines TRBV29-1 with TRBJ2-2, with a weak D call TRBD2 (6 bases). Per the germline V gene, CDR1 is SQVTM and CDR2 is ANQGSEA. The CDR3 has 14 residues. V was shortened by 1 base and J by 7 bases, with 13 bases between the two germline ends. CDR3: CSVEGGVYDGELFF. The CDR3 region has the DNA TGCAGCGTTGAAGGGGGGGTTTACGACGGGGAGCTGTTTTTT.

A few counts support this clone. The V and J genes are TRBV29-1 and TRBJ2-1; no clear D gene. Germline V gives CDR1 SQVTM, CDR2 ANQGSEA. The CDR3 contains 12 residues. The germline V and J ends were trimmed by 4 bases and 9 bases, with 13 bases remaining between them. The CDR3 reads CSVVSAFGEQFF. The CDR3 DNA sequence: TGCAGCGTTGTTTCAGCATTCGGTGAGCAGTTCTTC.

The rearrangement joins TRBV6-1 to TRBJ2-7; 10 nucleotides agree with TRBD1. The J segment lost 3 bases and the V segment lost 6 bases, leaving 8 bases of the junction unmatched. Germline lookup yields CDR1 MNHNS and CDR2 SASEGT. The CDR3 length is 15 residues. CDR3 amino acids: CASSHSGTGDYEQYF. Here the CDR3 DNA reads TGTGCCAGCAGCCACTCCGGGACAGGGGACTACGAGCAGTACTTC.

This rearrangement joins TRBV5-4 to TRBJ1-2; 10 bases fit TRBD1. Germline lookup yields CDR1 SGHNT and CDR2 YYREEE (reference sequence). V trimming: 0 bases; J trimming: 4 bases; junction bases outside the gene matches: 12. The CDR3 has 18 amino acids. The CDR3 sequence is CASSLDLLGQGGTYGYTF. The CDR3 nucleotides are TGTGCCAGCAGCTTGGACCTCCTAGGACAGGGGGGAACCTATGGCTACACCTTC.

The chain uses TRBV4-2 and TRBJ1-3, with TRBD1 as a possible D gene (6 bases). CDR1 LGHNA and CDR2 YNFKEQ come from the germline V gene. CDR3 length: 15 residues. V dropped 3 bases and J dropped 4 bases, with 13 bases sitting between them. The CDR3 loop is CASSHPRGAGNTIYF. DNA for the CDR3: TGTGCCAGCAGCCACCCCAGGGGTGCGGGAAACACCATATATTTT.

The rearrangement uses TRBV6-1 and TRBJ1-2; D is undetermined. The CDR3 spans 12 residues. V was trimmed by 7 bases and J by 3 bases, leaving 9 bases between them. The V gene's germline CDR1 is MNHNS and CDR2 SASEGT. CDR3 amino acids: CASKDGDYGYTF. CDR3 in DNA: TGTGCCAGCAAAGACGGCGACTATGGCTACACCTTC.

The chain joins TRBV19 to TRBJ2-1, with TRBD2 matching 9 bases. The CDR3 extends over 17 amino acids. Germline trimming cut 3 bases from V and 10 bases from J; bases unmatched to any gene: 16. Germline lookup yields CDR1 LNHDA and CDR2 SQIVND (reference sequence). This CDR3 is CASSINMAGGRIGEQFF. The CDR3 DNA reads TGTGCCAGTAGTATTAACATGGCGGGGGGGCGTATTGGAGAGCAGTTCTTC.

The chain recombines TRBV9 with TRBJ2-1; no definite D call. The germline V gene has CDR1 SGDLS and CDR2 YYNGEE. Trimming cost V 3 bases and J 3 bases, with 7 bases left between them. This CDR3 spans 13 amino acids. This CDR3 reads CASSAANYNEQFF. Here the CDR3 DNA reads TGTGCCAGCAGCGCGGCCAACTACAATGAGCAGTTCTTC.

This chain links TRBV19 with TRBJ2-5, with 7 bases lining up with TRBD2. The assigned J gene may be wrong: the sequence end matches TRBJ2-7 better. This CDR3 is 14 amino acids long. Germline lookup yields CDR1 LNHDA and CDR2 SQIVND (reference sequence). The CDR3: CASSRREGYYEQYF. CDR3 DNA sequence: TGTGCCAGTAGTAGGAGGGAGGGTTACTACGAGCAGTACTTC.

CDR3 in amino acids: CASSATGTASYSNQPQHF. The CDR3 nucleotides read TGTGCCAGCAGTGCGACCGGGACAGCCTCTTATAGCAATCAGCCCCAGCATTTT. This chain uses TRBV6-1 with TRBJ1-5; the match to TRBD1 covers 7 bases. CDR1 and CDR2 from the germline V gene are MNHNS and SASEGT. V lost 4 bases and J lost 0; bases outside the gene matches: 12. The CDR3 covers 18 residues.

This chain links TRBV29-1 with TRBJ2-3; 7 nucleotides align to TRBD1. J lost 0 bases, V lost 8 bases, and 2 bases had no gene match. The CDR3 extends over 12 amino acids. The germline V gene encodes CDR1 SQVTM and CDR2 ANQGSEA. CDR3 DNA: TGCAGCATGACAGGGAGCACAGATACGCAGTATTTT. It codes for CSMTGSTDTQYF.

The CDR3 sequence: CASSQDLGVVNTEAFF. CDR3 DNA sequence: TGTGCCAGCAGCCAAGATCTGGGGGTGGTGAACACTGAAGCTTTCTTT. J is TRBJ1-1 and V is TRBV14; tentative D call: TRBD1 (5 bases). This CDR3 is 16 amino acids long. In germline, CDR1 is SGHDN, CDR2 FVKESK. V was trimmed by 0 bases and J by 0 bases, leaving 11 bases between them. Based on the CDR3 plus reference TRBV14 and TRBJ1-1, the full variable domain is EAGVTQFPSHSVIEKGQTVTLRCDPISGHDNLYWYRRVMGKEIKFLLHFVKESKQDESGMPNNRFLAERTGGTYSTLKVQPAELEDSGVYFCASSQDLGVVNTEAFFGQGTRLTVV.

In DNA, the CDR3 is TGTGCCAGCAGCCTACTAGCGGGTACGGGCACCGGGGAGCTGTTTTTT. It translates to CASSLLAGTGTGELFF. V gene TRBV4-2 combines with J gene TRBJ2-2; 9 bases fit TRBD2. Trimming removed 4 bases from V and 4 bases from J; junction bases left unmatched: 7. Germline V gives CDR1 LGHNA, CDR2 YNFKEQ. This CDR3 is built from 16 residues.